This TCR beta chain was recovered during a study of cytomegalovirus exposure and HLA in healthy donors. Study overall: In an earlier analysis, 90 million to 130 million unique TCR beta sequences were found from some 180 million T cells. Study-level points and caveats: Some segments of the V type, notably TRBV6-2 and TRBV6-3, were excluded as indistinguishable. In a later analysis, a missense DCLRE1C variant was linked to TCR beta V- and J-gene trimming.

Germline CDR1 MGHRA, CDR2 YSYEKL. V lost 0 bases and J 7 bases, leaving 30 bases between the germline ends. CDR3 size: 21 residues. PCR used 60 Vbeta primers and 13 Jbeta primers. Data came from immunoSEQ multiplex PCR; TCRdb stores just in-frame clones and leaves some out. The data contain some 190,000 clones, under 85% of them seen just once; the ten biggest clones take up roughly 1.5%. About this clone itself: Antigen: not known.

This rearrangement joins TRBV4-1 to TRBJ1-4; D unclear. This sequence was found in a woman under 30 in good health and CMV-seronegative. Sequenced sample: PBMCs. The CDR3 DNA reads as TGCGCCAGCAGCCAAGACCCGACCTTCCGTTCTTCTAGGCTTGGAGGTGAAAAACTGTTTTTT. Its translation is CASSQDPTFRSSRLGGEKLFF.